These T cell receptor beta chains were read from a single sample in a study of blood T cell repertoires in COVID-19. Assay: immunoSEQ multiplex PCR; the TCRdb copy retains only in-frame clones and omits some. Of about 160,000 clones in the sample, 70% to 90% were seen once. The sequenced sample consisted of peripheral blood. Receptors originate from a human donor in a cohort sampled during active COVID-19. Both conserved end residues are part of each CDR3. The order of the fields is clone size, V gene, J gene, D gene, CDR3 DNA, CDR3 protein. A D gene is named only where the DNA matches it firmly. Size is omitted from some rows. Given values are once, few, many or a class for expanded clones.

clone_size: -
v_call: TRBV6-5
j_call: TRBJ1-2
d_call: -
cdr3_nt: TGTGCCAGCAGTAAAAGACAGCCCTATGGCTACACCTTC
cdr3_aa: CASSKRQPYGYTF

clone_size: -
v_call: TRBV30
j_call: TRBJ2-7
d_call: TRBD2
cdr3_nt: TGTGCCTGGAGAGCGGGGACTTCTTCCTACGAGCAGTACTTC
cdr3_aa: CAWRAGTSSYEQYF

clone_size: -
v_call: TRBV28
j_call: TRBJ2-7
d_call: TRBD1
cdr3_nt: TGTGCCAGCAGTGCTACAGGGGGACTGGACTCCTACGAGCAGTACTTC
cdr3_aa: CASSATGGLDSYEQYF

clone_size: many
v_call: TRBV13
j_call: TRBJ1-2
d_call: TRBD1
cdr3_nt: TGTGCCAGCAGCTTAGAGAAACAGGGGTCTAACTATGGCTACACCTTC
cdr3_aa: CASSLEKQGSNYGYTF

clone_size: -
v_call: TRBV10-2
j_call: TRBJ2-1
d_call: TRBD2
cdr3_nt: TGCGCCAGCAGTGAGTCTGCGGGAGTCAATGAGCAGTTCTTC
cdr3_aa: CASSESAGVNEQFF

clone_size: -
v_call: TRBV7-9
j_call: TRBJ1-2
d_call: -
cdr3_nt: TGTGCCAGCAGCTTAGCTCTCCAGAACTATGGCTACACCTTC
cdr3_aa: CASSLALQNYGYTF

clone_size: once
v_call: TRBV29-1
j_call: TRBJ1-2
d_call: -
cdr3_nt: TGCAGCGTGACCGGACAGCTTAACTATGGCTACACCTTC
cdr3_aa: CSVTGQLNYGYTF

clone_size: -
v_call: TRBV11-2
j_call: TRBJ2-3
d_call: -
cdr3_nt: TGTGCCAGCAGCTTAGGGGCGGGCCGAGTAGATACGCAGTATTTT
cdr3_aa: CASSLGAGRVDTQYF

clone_size: few
v_call: TRBV10-2
j_call: TRBJ2-7
d_call: TRBD2
cdr3_nt: TGCGCCAGCAGTGACCCCGGGAGGTACGAGCAGTACTTC
cdr3_aa: CASSDPGRYEQYF

clone_size: -
v_call: TRBV3-1/TRBV3-2
j_call: TRBJ1-5
d_call: -
cdr3_nt: TGTGCCAGCAGCCAAGAGGATAGGGGGACACCGCGGGCTCAGCCCCAGCATTTT
cdr3_aa: CASSQEDRGTPRAQPQHF

clone_size: -
v_call: TRBV28
j_call: TRBJ2-7
d_call: -
cdr3_nt: TGTGCCAGCAGTGAATTATTCGGGGAGCAGTACTTC
cdr3_aa: CASSELFGEQYF

clone_size: -
v_call: TRBV29-1
j_call: TRBJ2-1
d_call: -
cdr3_nt: TGCAGCGTTGAACTCAGGGATCTCTACAATGAGCAGTTCTTC
cdr3_aa: CSVELRDLYNEQFF

clone_size: -
v_call: TRBV18
j_call: TRBJ2-3
d_call: -
cdr3_nt: TGTGCCAGCTCACCATACAGGAGTAGCACAGATACGCAGTATTTT
cdr3_aa: CASSPYRSSTDTQYF

clone_size: -
v_call: TRBV14
j_call: TRBJ2-7
d_call: -
cdr3_nt: TGTGCCAGCAGCCGTTCAGGGGAGCAGTACTTC
cdr3_aa: CASSRSGEQYF

clone_size: -
v_call: TRBV6-5
j_call: TRBJ1-2
d_call: TRBD1
cdr3_nt: TGTGCCAGCAGACCCGGACAGGGGTTAGGCTACACCTTC
cdr3_aa: CASRPGQGLGYTF

clone_size: -
v_call: TRBV7-3
j_call: TRBJ1-2
d_call: TRBD1
cdr3_nt: TGTGCCAGCAGCTTCTCCGGGACAGGGGATGGCTACACCTTC
cdr3_aa: CASSFSGTGDGYTF

clone_size: -
v_call: TRBV19
j_call: TRBJ2-4
d_call: -
cdr3_nt: TGTGCCAGTAATTCCGGGGGCATTCAGTACTTC
cdr3_aa: CASNSGGIQYF

clone_size: -
v_call: TRBV7-2
j_call: TRBJ2-3
d_call: TRBD1
cdr3_nt: TGTGCCAGCAGCTTATGGGACAGGGGGACAGATACGCAGTATTTT
cdr3_aa: CASSLWDRGTDTQYF

clone_size: -
v_call: TRBV5-1
j_call: TRBJ1-2
d_call: -
cdr3_nt: TGCGCCAGCAGCTTGGGTTCTTTTTCCAGCTATGGCTACACCTTC
cdr3_aa: CASSLGSFSSYGYTF

clone_size: -
v_call: TRBV10-3
j_call: TRBJ2-3
d_call: -
cdr3_nt: TGTGCCATCAGTGCTTCAGATACGCAGTATTTT
cdr3_aa: CAISASDTQYF

clone_size: -
v_call: TRBV7-8
j_call: TRBJ2-5
d_call: TRBD2
cdr3_nt: TGTGCCAGCAGCCGAGCCCTAGCGGGGCAAGAGACCCAGTACTTC
cdr3_aa: CASSRALAGQETQYF

clone_size: -
v_call: TRBV6-5
j_call: TRBJ1-5
d_call: -
cdr3_nt: TGTGCCAGCGGCCGGGTTTCGCGCAATCAGCCCCAGCATTTT
cdr3_aa: CASGRVSRNQPQHF

clone_size: -
v_call: TRBV7-2
j_call: TRBJ2-3
d_call: -
cdr3_nt: TGTGCCAGCAGCTTCTGGGGGCGAGATACGCAGTATTTT
cdr3_aa: CASSFWGRDTQYF

clone_size: -
v_call: TRBV19
j_call: TRBJ2-1
d_call: -
cdr3_nt: TGTGCCAGTAGCGCGGAGTACAATGAGCAGTTCTTC
cdr3_aa: CASSAEYNEQFF

clone_size: -
v_call: TRBV14
j_call: TRBJ2-3
d_call: TRBD1
cdr3_nt: TGTGCCAGCAGCCAAGATGTGACAGGGGGCGTTAGCACAGATACGCAGTATTTT
cdr3_aa: CASSQDVTGGVSTDTQYF

clone_size: -
v_call: TRBV24-1
j_call: TRBJ1-1
d_call: -
cdr3_nt: TGTGCCACCAGTCCAGCAGACAGGACGGGGTCGAGAACTGAAGCTTTCTTT
cdr3_aa: CATSPADRTGSRTEAFF

clone_size: -
v_call: TRBV5-4
j_call: TRBJ1-6
d_call: TRBD1
cdr3_nt: TGTGCCAGCAGCTTGGGGCAGGGGGGTTCACCCCTCCACTTT
cdr3_aa: CASSLGQGGSPLHF

clone_size: -
v_call: TRBV9
j_call: TRBJ2-1
d_call: TRBD1
cdr3_nt: TGTGCCAGCAGCCCATCCCGGGGGACAGGGGTCCATGAGCAGTTCTTC
cdr3_aa: CASSPSRGTGVHEQFF

clone_size: few
v_call: TRBV10-1
j_call: TRBJ1-6
d_call: TRBD1
cdr3_nt: TGCGCCAGCAGTGACAGGGGGGAGGATAATTCACCCCTCCACTTT
cdr3_aa: CASSDRGEDNSPLHF

clone_size: few
v_call: TRBV6-5
j_call: TRBJ1-1
d_call: -
cdr3_nt: TGTGCCAGCAGTTACAGTCGGTTGAACACTGAAGCTTTCTTT
cdr3_aa: CASSYSRLNTEAFF

clone_size: -
v_call: TRBV10-3
j_call: TRBJ1-5
d_call: -
cdr3_nt: TGTGCCATCAGTGATGGGCAGGGCAATCAGCCCCAGCATTTT
cdr3_aa: CAISDGQGNQPQHF

clone_size: -
v_call: TRBV6-5
j_call: TRBJ1-2
d_call: TRBD1
cdr3_nt: TGTGCCAGCAGTACCGGACAGGGACACTATGGCTACACCTTC
cdr3_aa: CASSTGQGHYGYTF

clone_size: -
v_call: TRBV9
j_call: TRBJ2-3
d_call: TRBD1
cdr3_nt: TGTGCCAGCAGAGAGGGACAGGGGAGCGGAGATACGCAGTATTTT
cdr3_aa: CASREGQGSGDTQYF

clone_size: few
v_call: TRBV5-4
j_call: TRBJ1-1
d_call: TRBD1
cdr3_nt: TGTGCCAGCAGCACGGGACAGTCGAACACTGAAGCTTTCTTT
cdr3_aa: CASSTGQSNTEAFF

clone_size: -
v_call: TRBV4-3
j_call: TRBJ2-7
d_call: TRBD2
cdr3_nt: TGCGCCAGCAGCCAAATACTAGCGGGGACCTACGAGCAGTACTTC
cdr3_aa: CASSQILAGTYEQYF

clone_size: once
v_call: TRBV9
j_call: TRBJ2-3
d_call: -
cdr3_nt: TGTGCCAGCCGGTGGACTACGCATGAACCCAGTACGCAGTATTTT
cdr3_aa: CASRWTTHEPSTQYF